Listed below are T cell receptor beta chains from one sample, sequenced in a study of T cell repertoires in cytomegalovirus infection. TCRdb re-derived calls from the reads in MiXCR, one entry per CDR3 protein. The repertoire holds approximately 270,000 distinct CDR3 sequences, with 22% as singletons. Their antigens are not known. Sequenced here: cultured PBMCs, sampled from culture after CMV antigen stimulation. These receptors were taken from a human donor in good health (CMV status not recorded). Some clones in this sample may be carry-over from other donors' samples. The CDR3 runs from the conserved cysteine through the conserved F or W. D genes are given only for firm matches. Part of the rows lack a size; the others show once, few, many or a class for expanded clones.

D gene	V gene	clone size	CDR3 length	J gene	CDR3 DNA	CDR3 protein
TRBD1	TRBV5-6	NA	15	TRBJ1-4	TGTGCCAGCAGCCTTCCGGGACAGGGAAATGAAAAACTGTTTTTT	CASSLPGQGNEKLFF
NA	TRBV12-3/TRBV12-4	few	16	TRBJ2-4	TGTGCCAGCAGTTTAGGTTGGGGCCTAGCCAAAAACATTCAGTACTTC	CASSLGWGLAKNIQYF
NA	TRBV10-3	NA	13	TRBJ2-3	TGTGCCATCGGGCCAGCTAGCACAGATACGCAGTATTTT	CAIGPASTDTQYF
NA	TRBV7-4	few	12	TRBJ1-1	TGTGCCAGCAGCGAGAGACCAGTCGAAGCTTTCTTT	CASSERPVEAFF
NA	TRBV10-3	NA	11	TRBJ1-1	TGTGCCATCGGACGGGCCACTGAAGCTTTCTTT	CAIGRATEAFF
TRBD1	TRBV5-1	NA	13	TRBJ1-1	TGCGCCAGCAGCCGGTCCGACAGGGGAGGTACTTTCTTT	CASSRSDRGGTFF
TRBD1	TRBV24-1	NA	13	TRBJ2-5	TGTGCCACCGGGCAGGGGGCCTCTGAGACCCAGTACTTC	CATGQGASETQYF
NA	TRBV6-2/TRBV6-3	few	13	TRBJ2-5	TGTGCCAGCAGTTCGGGAATGGCGCGGACCCAGTACTTC	CASSSGMARTQYF
NA	TRBV7-2	many	14	TRBJ1-2	TGTGCCAGCAGCTTATCCAGTGTCAACTATGGCTACACCTTC	CASSLSSVNYGYTF
TRBD2	TRBV6-8	once	15	TRBJ2-7	TGTGCCAGCCGGACTAGCGGGAGTCCGTTCTACGAGCAGTACTTC	CASRTSGSPFYEQYF
NA	TRBV7-8	NA	17	TRBJ2-1	TGTGCCAGCAGCTTAGTGGGCAGACTGAGCTCCTACAATGAGCAGTTCTTC	CASSLVGRLSSYNEQFF
NA	TRBV25-1	few	15	TRBJ1-2	TGTGCCAGCAGTGAATACCCCGGGACTTTAGGAGGCTACACCTTC	CASSEYPGTLGGYTF
NA	TRBV7-2	NA	15	TRBJ2-1	TGTGCCAGCAGCTTAGCGGCATACAGTAGGAATGAGCAGTTCTTC	CASSLAAYSRNEQFF
NA	TRBV12-5	NA	15	TRBJ2-5	TGTGCTAGTGGTTTGGCGGCCCAAGGGGACGAGACCCAGTACTTC	CASGLAAQGDETQYF
NA	TRBV30	few	13	TRBJ2-5	TGTGCCTGGAGTACCGAGATACGAGAGACCCAGTACTTC	CAWSTEIRETQYF
TRBD2	TRBV2	few	15	TRBJ2-2	TGTGCCAGCAGTGGCCCTAGCGGGAACACCGGGGAGCTGTTTTTT	CASSGPSGNTGELFF
TRBD2	TRBV7-9	NA	20	TRBJ2-3	TGTGCCAGCAGCCAATTGGCTAGCGGAGGGTGGTTGGAGGGCACAGATACGCAGTATTTT	CASSQLASGGWLEGTDTQYF
NA	TRBV28	NA	15	TRBJ2-7	TGTGCCAGCAGTACCTCCGGTCGATACGGAGGCGAGCAGTACTTC	CASSTSGRYGGEQYF
TRBD2	TRBV2	NA	15	TRBJ2-1	TGTGCCAGCAGGGTCGGCCTAGCGGGACGGAATGAGCAGTTCTTC	CASRVGLAGRNEQFF
NA	TRBV2	NA	13	TRBJ1-2	TGTGCCAGCAGAACTGGGGACTTCTCTGGCTACACCTTC	CASRTGDFSGYTF
NA	TRBV29-1	NA	18	TRBJ1-1	TGCAGCGTTGTAGGTCCCCCGGGCCGGGAGTTGAGGAGCACTGAAGCTTTCTTT	CSVVGPPGRELRSTEAFF
TRBD2	TRBV7-2	few	15	TRBJ2-2	TGTGCCAGCAGCTTAGACCAGCGGGAGGCCGGGGAGCTGTTTTTT	CASSLDQREAGELFF
NA	TRBV4-2	NA	13	TRBJ2-1	TGTGCCAGCAGCCCGTCCAGTACCCATGAGCAGTTCTTC	CASSPSSTHEQFF
TRBD1	TRBV10-3	many	15	TRBJ1-5	TGTGCCATCAGTACCGGGACAGGGGGCAATCAGCCCCAGCATTTT	CAISTGTGGNQPQHF
NA	TRBV4-1	NA	14	TRBJ1-1	TGCGCCAGCAGCCAAGGTTGGCGGGACACTGAAGCTTTCTTT	CASSQGWRDTEAFF
NA	TRBV7-6	NA	16	TRBJ2-3	TGTGCCAGCAGCTTAGCGCCAGGGCGTTACACAGATACGCAGTATTTT	CASSLAPGRYTDTQYF
TRBD1	TRBV19	few	15	TRBJ2-3	TGTGCCAGTAGTATATACAGGGGGCTAAGTGATACGCAGTATTTT	CASSIYRGLSDTQYF
NA	TRBV7-8	NA	11	TRBJ2-1	TGTGCCAGCAGCAATGGGAATGAGCAGTTCTTC	CASSNGNEQFF
NA	TRBV7-6	many	13	TRBJ2-7	TGTGCCAGCAGCTTATCTCTCTTTGGCGAGCAGTACTTC	CASSLSLFGEQYF
TRBD1	TRBV6-2/TRBV6-3	many	13	TRBJ1-4	TGTGCCACCGAGGGGGCGGCTAATGAAAAACTGTTTTTT	CATEGAANEKLFF
NA	TRBV9	NA	15	TRBJ1-1	TGTGCCAGCAGCGTAGGCCCGACCCCCCACACTGAAGCTTTCTTT	CASSVGPTPHTEAFF
TRBD2	TRBV7-2	many	15	TRBJ2-1	TGTGCCAGCAGCTCCTCACTAGCGGGAGATGGTGAGCAGTTCTTC	CASSSSLAGDGEQFF
TRBD2	TRBV4-3	NA	16	TRBJ2-5	TGCGCCAGCAGCCAAGGCCGGACTAGCGGGAGAGAGACCCAGTACTTC	CASSQGRTSGRETQYF
NA	TRBV4-3	many	12	TRBJ2-3	TGCGCCAGCAAAAAGCGGGTCCTTACGCAGTATTTT	CASKKRVLTQYF
NA	TRBV4-3	NA	15	TRBJ2-1	TGCGCCAGCAGCCGGACCCCTGCCTCCTACAATGAGCAGTTCTTC	CASSRTPASYNEQFF
NA	TRBV4-2	NA	14	TRBJ1-1	TGTGCCAGCAGCCAAAGGGCGGTGAACACTGAAGCTTTCTTT	CASSQRAVNTEAFF
NA	TRBV29-1	once	14	TRBJ2-1	TGCAGCGTTGAAATGTGGAGCTCCTACAATGAGCAGTTCTTC	CSVEMWSSYNEQFF
TRBD2	TRBV5-4	NA	18	TRBJ2-3	TGTGCCAGCAGTAGGGGGGCTAGCGGGAGTCCCCCCACAGATACGCAGTATTTT	CASSRGASGSPPTDTQYF
NA	TRBV10-3	many	13	TRBJ1-1	TGTGCCATCAGCGAGAGCATGAACACTGAAGCTTTCTTT	CAISESMNTEAFF
NA	TRBV7-2	few	14	TRBJ1-5	TGTGCCAGCAGCCGTCGGGCGGACAATCAGCCCCAGCATTTT	CASSRRADNQPQHF
NA	TRBV6-2/TRBV6-3	NA	14	TRBJ2-7	TGTGCCAGCAGTTTCACTTCGAGCTCCTACGAGCAGTACTTC	CASSFTSSSYEQYF
NA	TRBV4-1	NA	12	TRBJ2-1	TGCGCCAGCAGCCAAGATTACAATGAGCAGTTCTTC	CASSQDYNEQFF
NA	TRBV6-1	many	15	TRBJ1-5	TGTGCCAGCAGTAACGGGGGGGAGGGCAATCAGCCCCAGCATTTT	CASSNGGEGNQPQHF
TRBD2	TRBV24-1	NA	14	TRBJ2-1	TGTGCCACCAGTGATCCGGGACTAGTTGATGAGCAGTTCTTC	CATSDPGLVDEQFF
NA	TRBV12-3/TRBV12-4	NA	15	TRBJ2-1	TGTGCCAGCAGTTTAGCTGTGGGACTGAACAATGAGCAGTTCTTC	CASSLAVGLNNEQFF
NA	TRBV10-3	NA	14	TRBJ1-2	TGTGCCATCAGTGATAGGTCCACTAACTATGGCTACACCTTC	CAISDRSTNYGYTF
TRBD2	TRBV11-2	NA	15	TRBJ2-2	TGTGCCAGCAGCTTACCTAGCGGGACGGGCGGGGAGCTGTTTTTT	CASSLPSGTGGELFF
NA	TRBV12-3/TRBV12-4	many	14	TRBJ2-3	TGTGCCAGCAGTTTTCAAGGGGGAGGAGATACGCAGTATTTT	CASSFQGGGDTQYF
TRBD1	TRBV15	NA	17	TRBJ2-4	TGTGCCACCAGCAGTGCCTTCGGGGGACAGGGGCGGAACATTCAGTACTTC	CATSSAFGGQGRNIQYF
NA	TRBV2	NA	11	TRBJ1-1	TGTGCCAGCAGTGGAAGGGGAGAAGCTTTCTTT	CASSGRGEAFF
NA	TRBV12-3/TRBV12-4	NA	14	TRBJ1-1	TGTGCCAGCAGCCCTTTGGGTTCGAACACTGAAGCTTTCTTT	CASSPLGSNTEAFF
NA	TRBV7-2	NA	15	TRBJ2-7	TGTGCCAGCAGCGTCAGTAGCGGAGCCCCCTACGAGCAGTACTTC	CASSVSSGAPYEQYF
NA	TRBV7-2	many	16	TRBJ1-2	TGTGCCAGCAGCTTAACCCGACAGCCTTCGCCCTATGGCTACACCTTC	CASSLTRQPSPYGYTF
NA	TRBV7-2	NA	11	TRBJ2-5	TGTGCCAGCAGCTTAGAGGCCGCCCAGTACTTC	CASSLEAAQYF
TRBD2	TRBV28	NA	15	TRBJ2-7	TGTGCCAGCAGTTTACTGCCCGGGAGGAACTACGAGCAGTACTTC	CASSLLPGRNYEQYF
NA	TRBV7-2	NA	14	TRBJ1-5	TGTGCCAGCAGCTTAGGACTGGTCAATCAGCCCCAGCATTTT	CASSLGLVNQPQHF
NA	TRBV14	NA	14	TRBJ2-3	TGTGCCAGCAGGAACTCAGGGGGCACAGATACGCAGTATTTT	CASRNSGGTDTQYF
TRBD1	TRBV7-9	NA	17	TRBJ1-1	TGTGCCAGCAGCTTAGCGGGTCCAGGGGGCGCGGGGACTGAAGCTTTCTTT	CASSLAGPGGAGTEAFF
NA	TRBV10-1	NA	14	TRBJ2-3	TGCGCCAGCAGTAAGGCCGTCGGAACAGATACGCAGTATTTT	CASSKAVGTDTQYF
NA	TRBV28	many	14	TRBJ1-2	TGTGCCAGCAGTGAGATGGCGGGAACCTATGGCTACACCTTC	CASSEMAGTYGYTF